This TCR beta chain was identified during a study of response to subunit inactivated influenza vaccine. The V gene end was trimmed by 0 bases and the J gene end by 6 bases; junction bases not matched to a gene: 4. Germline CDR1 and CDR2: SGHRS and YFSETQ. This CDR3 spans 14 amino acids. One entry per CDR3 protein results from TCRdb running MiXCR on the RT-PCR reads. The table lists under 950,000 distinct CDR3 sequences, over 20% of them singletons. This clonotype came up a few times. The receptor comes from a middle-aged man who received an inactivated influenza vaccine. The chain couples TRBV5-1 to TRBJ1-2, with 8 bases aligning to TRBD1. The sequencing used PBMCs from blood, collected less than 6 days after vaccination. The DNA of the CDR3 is TGCGCCAGCAGCTTGGATACAGGGGGGGATGGCTACACCTTC. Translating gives CASSLDTGGDGYTF.